The 32 T cell receptor beta chains in this list originate from one sample, sequenced in a study. Tregs were sorted as CD4+CD25+CD127-/low cells. Each CDR3 protein gets one entry after TCRdb re-called the 5' RACE reads with MiXCR. The sample carries approximately 40,000 distinct CDR3 sequences, 22% recorded once. Sequencing was performed on Tregs sorted from blood. The receptors here all came from a female donor with breast cancer.

This clonotype appeared many times. The chain joins TRBV7-9 to TRBJ2-7; the D call may be TRBD1 or TRBD2 (6 bases each). Deletions cut 1 base from V and 6 bases from J, with 10 bases between. This CDR3 has 13 amino acids. CDR1 and CDR2 from the germline V gene are SEHNR and FQNEAQ (reference sequence). This CDR3 reads CASSLVGGLEQYF. CDR3 coding DNA: TGTGCCAGCAGCTTAGTGGGGGGCCTCGAGCAGTACTTC.

On this clonotype itself: A much larger clone differs from this one at a single base, so this may be a read error. The conserved phenylalanine or tryptophan is not found at the CDR3 terminus, so this likely reflects a read error. This chain's CDR3 is CASSGGLVGEQFL. The CDR3 bases are TGTGCCAGCAGCGGGGGACTAGTCGGCGAGCAGTTCCTC. V usage is TRBV5-6 and J usage is TRBJ2-1, with 8 nucleotides matching TRBD2. The CDR3 runs 13 residues. J was trimmed by 10 bases and V by 4 bases; bases with no gene match: 7. Germline CDR1 and CDR2: SGHDT and YYEEEE.

V is TRBV7-2 and J is TRBJ1-4, with a possible D match to TRBD1 (6 bases). Trimming pared 4 bases from V and 8 bases from J, leaving 17 bases between. This CDR3 comprises 15 residues. Germline V CDR1 and CDR2: SGHTA, FQGNSA. The CDR3 is CASSSPTGPREKLFF. CDR3 in DNA: TGTGCCAGCAGCTCCCCGACAGGCCCGCGAGAAAAACTGTTTTTT.

V and J are TRBV4-1 and TRBJ1-1; D ambiguous. The CDR3 totals 16 residues. The germline CDR1 and CDR2 sequences are MGHRA and YSYEKL. V shed 0 bases and J shed 0 bases, with 11 bases lying between them. The CDR3 DNA reads as TGCGCCAGCAGCCAAGATAGCTGGATGATGAACACTGAAGCTTTCTTT. Amino acids: CASSQDSWMMNTEAFF.

In its sample, this clonotype was seen a few times. The chain couples TRBV9 to TRBJ2-7; TRBD1 matches at 9 bases. CDR1 is SGDLS and CDR2 is YYNGEE in the germline V gene. Unmatched junction bases numbered 5, after V lost 3 bases and J lost 7 bases. The CDR3 sequence is 13 residues long. The CDR3 reads CASSGTGGGEQYF. The CDR3, as DNA: TGTGCCAGCAGCGGAACAGGGGGCGGTGAGCAGTACTTC.

This clonotype was picked up a small number of times. The DNA for the CDR3 is TGTGCCAGAAGGGAGATAGGGAACTACACAGATACGCAGTATTTT. Translated, it gives CARREIGNYTDTQYF. V usage is TRBV27 and J usage is TRBJ2-3, with D possibly TRBD2 on 5 matching bases. This CDR3 region has 15 residues. Deletions cut 9 bases from V and 2 bases from J, with 18 bases between. CDR1 and CDR2 (germline): MNHEY, SMNVEV (reference sequence).

This rearrangement joins TRBV5-1 to TRBJ2-7; 14 nucleotides align to TRBD2. The CDR3 is 17 amino acids. With 4 bases clipped from V and 3 bases from J, the junction kept 9 bases outside the gene matches. Germline CDR1 and CDR2: SGHRS and YFSETQ. In nucleotides, the CDR3 is TGCGCCAGCAGCCAGGGACTAGCGGGAGCAAGTCTCTACGAGCAGTACTTC. Amino acids: CASSQGLAGASLYEQYF. Variable domain in full (rest from reference TRBV5-1 and TRBJ2-7): KAGVTQTPRYLIKTRGQQVTLSCSPISGHRSVSWYQQTPGQGLQFLFEYFSETQRNKGNFPGRFSGRQFSNSRSEMNVSTLELGDSALYLCASSQGLAGASLYEQYFGPGTRLTVT.

The V gene is TRBV9, the J gene TRBJ2-3, with D perhaps TRBD2 (6 bases). V was shortened by 3 bases and J by 6 bases, with 14 bases between the two germline ends. In germline, CDR1 is SGDLS, CDR2 YYNGEE. This CDR3 comprises 14 residues. CDR3 sequence reads: CASSDQRVGDTQYF. The CDR3 coding sequence is TGTGCCAGCAGCGATCAGCGGGTGGGTGATACGCAGTATTTT. Filled out from reference TRBV9 and TRBJ2-3, the complete variable domain reads DSGVTQTPKHLITATGQRVTLRCSPRSGDLSVYWYQQSLDQGLQFLIQYYNGEERAKGNILERFSAQQFPDLHSELNLSSLELGDSALYFCASSDQRVGDTQYFGPGTRLTVL.

Ten or more counts support this clonotype. The chain carries TRBV4-3 and TRBJ2-1, with D unclear. The ends were cut back, 0 bases at V and 4 bases at J, with 7 bases in the middle. Germline CDR1 and CDR2: LGHNA and YSLEER. This CDR3 has 14 residues. DNA of the CDR3: TGCGCCAGCAGCCAAGAGATGTCGTACAATGAGCAGTTCTTC. This sequence encodes CASSQEMSYNEQFF.

This chain connects TRBV18 to TRBJ2-7, with 8 bases that match TRBD1. V lost 8 bases to trimming and J lost 2 bases; unmatched junction nucleotides: 8. The CDR3 has 14 amino acids. Per the germline V gene, CDR1 is KGHSH and CDR2 is LQKENI. The CDR3 DNA is TGTGCCAGCACGCTGACAGGGGACACCTACGAGCAGTACTTC. This translates into CASTLTGDTYEQYF.

The chain uses TRBV5-5 and TRBJ1-5; D uncertain. CDR1 SGHKS and CDR2 YYEKEE come from the germline V gene (reference sequence). CDR3 length: 17 residues. The V and J ends lost 0 bases and 4 bases respectively, with 17 bases between them. Here the CDR3 DNA reads TGTGCCAGCAGCTTGGGCCCCAGGCTGGGTAGGAATCAGCCCCAGCATTTT. Translation gives CASSLGPRLGRNQPQHF.

For this clonotype: A much larger clone differs by one base, so this may be a read error. The chain is built from TRBV6-1 and TRBJ2-1; TRBD1 matches at 7 bases. J was trimmed by 8 bases and V by 8 bases; bases with no gene match: 15. There are 15 residues in the CDR3. From germline, CDR1 is MNHNS and CDR2 SASEGT. This chain's CDR3 is CASRPRRNRGDEQFF. The CDR3 coding sequence is TGTGCCAGCCGTCCGCGCCGAAACAGGGGCGATGAGCAGTTCTTC.

At least ten counts were recorded for this clonotype. The J gene is TRBJ2-6, the V gene TRBV11-2; perhaps TRBD1 as D (6 bases). The germline V and J ends were trimmed by 4 bases and 4 bases, with 11 bases remaining between them. The CDR3 is 15 residues long. CDR1 and CDR2 from the germline V gene are SGHAT and FQNNGV. CDR3 region: CASSSTGSGANVLTF. In DNA, the CDR3 is TGTGCCAGCAGCTCAACAGGGTCCGGGGCCAACGTCCTGACTTTC.

V and J are TRBV30 and TRBJ2-3; 12 nucleotides agree with TRBD2. Per the germline V gene, CDR1 is GTSNPN and CDR2 is SVGIG (reference sequence). With 2 bases clipped from V and 6 bases from J, the junction kept 12 bases outside the gene matches. The CDR3 is 17 residues long. The chain's CDR3 is CAWSILKTSGRVDTQYF. CDR3 sequence (DNA): TGTGCCTGGAGTATACTCAAGACTAGCGGGAGAGTGGATACGCAGTATTTT.

The chain is built from TRBV19 and TRBJ2-3, with 8 bases lining up with TRBD2. The CDR3 sequence is 14 residues long. The germline V gene has CDR1 LNHDA and CDR2 SQIVND (reference sequence). With 7 bases clipped from V and 0 bases from J, the junction kept 3 bases outside the gene matches. CDR3 amino acids: CASKRELSTDTQYF. For the CDR3, the DNA is TGTGCCAGTAAGCGGGAGCTCAGCACAGATACGCAGTATTTT.

Remarks on this clonotype: A much more abundant neighbour one base away suggests this may be a read error. The chain uses TRBV20-1 and TRBJ2-2, with a possible D match to TRBD2 (6 bases). The length of the CDR3 is 16 residues. Germline values: CDR1 DFQATT, CDR2 SNEGSKA (reference sequence). Here the CDR3 DNA reads TGCAGTGCTAGAGATAGGTTAACGGGAGAGACCGGGGAGCTGTGTTTT. Translation: CSARDRLTGETGELCF.

Comment on this clonotype: A much larger clone lies a single base off, so this may be a read error. This chain links TRBV5-1 with TRBJ2-1, with D unresolved. This CDR3 region has 15 residues. From germline, CDR1 is SGHRS and CDR2 YFSETQ. The CDR3 region is CASSPPAAGWDEQLF. DNA of the CDR3: TGCGCCAGCAGCCCCCCCGCAGCCGGGTGGGATGAGCAGCTCTTC.

This clonotype was observed many times. This sequence joins TRBV29-1 and TRBJ2-4; TRBD1 is a possible D gene (5 bases). This CDR3 has 12 residues. Trimming shortened V by 6 bases and J by 7 bases, and 13 bases separated the two germline ends. Germline V gene lookup returns CDR1 SQVTM and CDR2 ANQGSEA. The CDR3 spells CSVVSGLNIQYF. The CDR3 coding sequence is TGCAGCGTCGTTTCAGGGTTGAACATTCAGTACTTC.

This clonotype was seen only a few times. The chain uses TRBV7-4 and TRBJ2-5; a weak D match, TRBD1 (6 bases). Trimming removed 5 bases from V and 5 bases from J, with 15 bases in between. The germline gives CDR1 SGHVT, CDR2 SQSDAQ. This CDR3 is 14 amino acids long. The CDR3 protein is CASSPGVSSETQYF. In nucleotides, the CDR3 is TGTGCCAGCAGCCCAGGGGTGTCTTCCGAGACCCAGTACTTC.

This clonotype was seen a handful of times. This chain uses TRBV24-1 with TRBJ1-1; weak D call: TRBD1 (5 bases). V lost 2 bases and J lost 4, with 7 bases in between. The CDR3 spans 13 residues. Germline V gene lookup returns CDR1 KGHDR and CDR2 SFDVKD. CDR3 amino acids: CATSDYGGTEAFF. In nucleotides, the CDR3 is TGTGCCACCAGTGATTACGGGGGCACTGAAGCTTTCTTT.

This clonotype was recorded many times. The chain is built from TRBV6-5 and TRBJ1-5; TRBD1 matches at 8 bases. This CDR3 region has 15 residues. With 6 bases clipped from V and 4 bases from J, the junction kept 8 bases outside the gene matches. Germline CDR1 is MNHEY and CDR2 is SVGAGI. The CDR3: CASSRGQGANQPQHF. The CDR3, as DNA: TGTGCCAGCAGCCGAGGACAGGGAGCGAATCAGCCCCAGCATTTT.

The chain has TRBV30 and TRBJ1-2; the D is unclear. The CDR3 length is 14 residues. V lost 1 base to trimming and J lost 8 bases, with 17 bases between them. The germline gives CDR1 GTSNPN, CDR2 SVGIG (reference sequence). The CDR3: CAWSAPDRPAGYTF. CDR3 DNA: TGTGCCTGGAGTGCACCGGACCGACCGGCGGGCTACACCTTC.

To note about this clonotype: This may stem from a read error, because a much larger clone lies one nucleotide away. The chain links TRBV25-1 to TRBJ2-1; 10 nucleotides agree with TRBD1. Germline V gene data show CDR1 as MGHDK and CDR2 as SYGVNS. The V and J ends lost 10 bases and 8 bases, in that order; junction bases with no gene match: 8. The CDR3 runs 13 residues. The CDR3 nucleotides are TGTGCCACCGAATGGGACAGGGGTCATGAGCAGTTCTTC. Translation: CATEWDRGHEQFF. The full variable domain, in which reference TRBV25-1 and TRBJ2-1 provide the parts outside the CDR3, is EADIYQTPRYLVIGTGKKITLECSQTMGHDKMYWYQQDPGMELHLIHYSYGVNSTEKGDLSSESTVSRIRTEHFPLTLESARPSHTSQYLCATEWDRGHEQFFGPGTRLTVL.

The chain recombines TRBV5-1 with TRBJ2-7; D may correspond to TRBD1 or TRBD2 (5 bases each). V lost 3 bases, J lost 6 bases, and 10 bases lay in between. There are 12 residues in the CDR3. Germline V gives CDR1 SGHRS, CDR2 YFSETQ. CDR3 sequence reads: CASSWGTGEQYF. DNA of the CDR3: TGCGCCAGCAGCTGGGGGACCGGCGAGCAGTACTTC.

This clonotype was found many times. J is TRBJ2-2 and V is TRBV4-1; TRBD2 is a possible D gene (6 bases). The V end was cut by 3 bases, the J end by 2 bases, with 13 bases between. Germline V lookup: CDR1 MGHRA, CDR2 YSYEKL. This CDR3 contains 16 residues. CDR3 sequence: CASSHLPGANTGELFF. The CDR3 DNA reads TGCGCCAGCAGCCATCTCCCGGGAGCTAACACCGGGGAGCTGTTTTTT.

This clonotype was recorded many times. This chain links TRBV7-2 with TRBJ2-5; D possibly corresponds to TRBD2 (5 bases). Trimming shortened V by 1 base and J by 2 bases, and 8 bases separated the two germline ends. The CDR3 has 14 amino acids. Germline V lookup: CDR1 SGHTA, CDR2 FQGNSA. The CDR3 nucleotides are TGTGCCAGCAGCTTAGGTTCGGGGCAAGAGACCCAGTACTTC. Translated, it gives CASSLGSGQETQYF.

The chain joins TRBV15 to TRBJ1-2; D is ambiguous. V shed 0 bases and J shed 2 bases, with 7 bases lying between them. In germline, CDR1 is LNHNV, CDR2 YYDKDF (reference sequence). The CDR3 spans 14 residues. The CDR3 here is CATSRERSNYGYTF. The CDR3 DNA reads TGTGCCACCAGCAGAGAGAGGAGCAACTATGGCTACACCTTC.

This clonotype showed up many times. The J gene is TRBJ2-7, the V gene TRBV20-1; a possible D gene is TRBD2 (5 bases). This CDR3 comprises 13 residues. The germline V gene has CDR1 DFQATT and CDR2 SNEGSKA (reference sequence). V lost 5 bases, J lost 0 bases, and 11 bases lay in between. The CDR3 DNA follows: TGCAGTGCTGACCACCGGGACTCCTACGAGCAGTACTTC. Translating gives CSADHRDSYEQYF.

V is TRBV15 and J is TRBJ2-1; no firm D call. Germline CDR1 is LNHNV and CDR2 is YYDKDF (reference sequence). V lost 1 base, J lost 8 bases, and 12 bases lay in between. This CDR3 spans 14 amino acids. CDR3 region: CATSRGRGIHEQFF. CDR3 DNA sequence: TGTGCCACCAGCAGAGGACGTGGCATCCATGAGCAGTTCTTC. Filled out from reference TRBV15 and TRBJ2-1, the complete variable domain reads DAMVIQNPRYQVTQFGKPVTLSCSQTLNHNVMYWYQQKSSQAPKLLFHYYDKDFNNEADTPDNFQSRRPNTSFCFLDIRSPGLGDTAMYLCATSRGRGIHEQFFGPGTRLTVL.

In the case of this clonotype: A much larger clone differs from this one at a single base, so this may be a read error. V usage is TRBV9 and J usage is TRBJ1-6; D perhaps matches TRBD1 (5 bases). V shed 3 bases and J shed 6 bases, with 10 bases lying between them. The germline CDR1 and CDR2 sequences are SGDLS and YYNGEE. The CDR3 is 14 amino acids. CDR3 coding DNA: TGTGCCAGCAGCGGTGGAGGGGTTAATTCACCCCTCCACTTT. Amino acid sequence: CASSGGGVNSPLHF.

The chain carries TRBV20-1 and TRBJ2-1, with D unclear. Germline CDR1 DFQATT, CDR2 SNEGSKA (reference sequence). CDR3 length: 15 amino acids. The V end was cut by 3 bases, the J end by 0 bases, with 12 bases between. CDR3 region: CSARSPAVSYNEQFF. Written as DNA, the CDR3 is TGCAGTGCTAGGTCGCCCGCTGTCTCCTACAATGAGCAGTTCTTC.

This clonotype has only a few counts. The chain combines TRBV9 with TRBJ2-1; 7 bases are shared with TRBD1. This CDR3 has 14 residues. Germline values: CDR1 SGDLS, CDR2 YYNGEE. V trimming: 4 bases; J trimming: 6 bases; junction bases outside the gene matches: 7. The CDR3: CASSPPYRGNEQFF. In nucleotides, the CDR3 is TGTGCCAGCAGCCCACCCTACAGGGGCAATGAGCAGTTCTTC.